The rows below give T cell receptor beta chains drawn from one sample of a study of T-cell memory formation after mild COVID-19. TCRdb re-derived calls from the 5' RACE reads in MiXCR, one entry per CDR3 protein. The data show roughly 310,000 distinct CDR3 sequences, roughly 15% seen once. The source material was PBMCs or a T cell subset sorted from them (not recorded which). These receptors all come from a man between 18 and 29 years old who had mild COVID-19 (a few samples of this study predate the infection). Cell type and time point are not known. Both conserved end residues are part of each CDR3. D genes are given only for firm matches.

V gene	D gene	CDR3 protein
TRBV6-2/TRBV6-3	NA	CASTPVWGSGANVLTF
TRBV5-1	NA	CASSLVSYNSPLHF
TRBV5-1	NA	CASSLGDPGRTGELFF
TRBV30	TRBD1	CAWSWRGPNQPQHF
TRBV28	TRBD2	CASRAGTRAQYF
TRBV5-6	NA	CASSLGSGHKYNEQFF
TRBV27	TRBD2	CASSSPQRGGSKNIQYF
TRBV4-2	NA	CASSPLGSRTLHF
TRBV29-1	TRBD2	CSAGLAGGPSEQFF
TRBV15	NA	CATSREVRGLRNTQYF